The rows below give T cell receptor beta chains drawn from one sample of a study of cytomegalovirus exposure and HLA in healthy donors. Here immunoSEQ multiplex PCR was the method, and the copy in TCRdb shows in-frame clones only, minus some. The table lists about 100,000 clones, approximately 71% of them singletons. Material: PBMCs. The receptors shown here come from a young woman in good health and CMV-seropositive. The conserved cysteine and the conserved F or W are not part of the CDR3 here. Each record gives: V gene, D gene, J gene, CDR3 protein. The D gene is left open where the match is weak.

>TRBV19|NA|TRBJ1-6
ASSPRNSPLH
>TRBV6-5|NA|TRBJ2-7
ASSYKGGVEY
>TRBV11-2|TRBD2|TRBJ2-2
ASSLVGTSGELF
>TRBV4-2|TRBD2|TRBJ2-7
ASSPILEWEGPNSYEQY
>TRBV5-4|NA|TRBJ1-1
ASSLAREEAF
>TRBV6-5|TRBD2|TRBJ2-7
ASRNSGNYEQY
>TRBV5-4|TRBD1|NA
ASSRTGTGRYEQY
>TRBV30|NA|TRBJ1-3
AWSRDSGQGNTIY
>TRBV7-9|NA|TRBJ2-7
ASSLLQETGYPYEQY
>TRBV4-2|NA|TRBJ2-3
ASSQEGPPRTDTQY
>TRBV5-4|NA|TRBJ2-7
ASSLDRDYEQY
>TRBV19|TRBD1|TRBJ2-2
ASIGQGGAGELF
>TRBV6-1|NA|TRBJ1-5
ASLRDRNQPQH
>TRBV4-3|TRBD2|TRBJ2-1
ASSPFSGGSSYNEQF
>TRBV28|NA|TRBJ1-4
ASSLSGAGVEKLF
>TRBV6-1|NA|TRBJ2-2
ASSSQGLIIGELF
>TRBV11-1|TRBD1|TRBJ2-7
ASSLVGQGSYEQY
>TRBV30|TRBD2|TRBJ2-3
AWSVLGLQADTQY
>TRBV18|NA|TRBJ1-3
ASSPRDNSGNTIY
>TRBV7-8|TRBD1|TRBJ2-7
ASSRNGQAAYEQY
>TRBV7-6|NA|TRBJ2-7
ASSLGQGGTYEQY
>TRBV19|NA|TRBJ1-1
ASSAQTATEAF
>TRBV6-1|TRBD1|TRBJ2-5
ASSSGQIQETQY
>TRBV7-9|TRBD2|TRBJ2-7
SSSGGTSGTKVYEQY